The clone carrying this T cell receptor beta chain was detected many times. This specimen comes from a study of T cells in Graves' hyperthyroidism and ophthalmopathy. About the study: Blood from the periphery was taken at initial diagnosis, before any treatment.

The source material, RNA transcripts, was used to amplify TCR beta CDR3 regions. HTBI primers were used for first-round RT-PCR of the TCR CDR3. Each CDR3 protein is one row after TCRdb ran MiXCR on the multiplex PCR reads. The sample holds hundreds of thousands of distinct CDR3 sequences, roughly 14% seen once. This CDR3 has 12 amino acids. The V end lost 2 bases, the J end lost 9 bases, and 5 bases lay between the germline ends. Fresh peripheral blood, around 9.3 ml of it, supplied the PBMCs. The material sequenced was blood. The rearrangement links TRBV12-3 or TRBV12-4 to TRBJ1-6; D unresolved. This sequence was found in a woman aged 40 to 50 with Graves' ophthalmopathy. The CDR3 is CASSLTSSPLHF. CDR3 nucleotides: TGTGCCAGCAGTTTAACCAGTTCACCCCTCCACTTT.